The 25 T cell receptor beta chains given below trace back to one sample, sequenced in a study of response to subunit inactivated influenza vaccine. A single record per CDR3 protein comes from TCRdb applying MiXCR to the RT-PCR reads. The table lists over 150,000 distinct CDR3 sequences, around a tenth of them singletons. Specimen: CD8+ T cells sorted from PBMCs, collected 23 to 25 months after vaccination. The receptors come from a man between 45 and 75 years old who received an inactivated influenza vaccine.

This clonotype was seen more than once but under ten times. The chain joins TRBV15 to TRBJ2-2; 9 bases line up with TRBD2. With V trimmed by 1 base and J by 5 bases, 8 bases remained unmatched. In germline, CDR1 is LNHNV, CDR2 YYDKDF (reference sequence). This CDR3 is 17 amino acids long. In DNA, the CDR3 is TGTGCCACCAGCAGAGGCGGGGGGGCCTTGAGGACCGGGGAGCTGTTTTTT. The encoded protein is CATSRGGGALRTGELFF.

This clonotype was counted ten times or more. CDR3 amino acids: CSARVKGLNTEAFF. The CDR3 DNA is TGCAGTGCTAGAGTGAAGGGTTTGAACACTGAAGCTTTCTTT. The chain joins TRBV20-1 to TRBJ1-1; no firm D call. Germline assignment: CDR1 DFQATT and CDR2 SNEGSKA (reference sequence). V lost 1 base and J lost 0, with 9 bases in between. CDR3 length: 14 residues.

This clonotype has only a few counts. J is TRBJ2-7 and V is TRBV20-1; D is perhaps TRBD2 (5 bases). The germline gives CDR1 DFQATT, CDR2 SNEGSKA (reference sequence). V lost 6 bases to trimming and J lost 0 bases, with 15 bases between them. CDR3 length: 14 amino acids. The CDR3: CSAGLSRLSYEQYF. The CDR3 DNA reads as TGCAGTGCAGGACTCAGCCGACTCTCCTACGAGCAGTACTTC.

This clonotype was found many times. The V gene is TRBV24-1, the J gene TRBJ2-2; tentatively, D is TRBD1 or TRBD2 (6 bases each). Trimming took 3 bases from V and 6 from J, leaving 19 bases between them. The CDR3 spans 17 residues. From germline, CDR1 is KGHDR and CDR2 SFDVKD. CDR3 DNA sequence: TGTGCCACCAGTGATAACCGGGGGCGGACTCGGCCCGGGGAGCTGTTTTTT. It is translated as CATSDNRGRTRPGELFF.

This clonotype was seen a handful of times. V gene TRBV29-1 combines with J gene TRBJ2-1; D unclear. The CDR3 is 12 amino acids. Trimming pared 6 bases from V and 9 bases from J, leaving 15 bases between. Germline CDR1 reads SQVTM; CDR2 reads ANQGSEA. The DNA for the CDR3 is TGCAGCGTCCCCCGCGCCACGGGTGAGCAGTTCTTC. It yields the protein CSVPRATGEQFF.

The DNA for the CDR3 is TGTGCCATCAGCTACACTAGCGGGAGTAATAATGAGCAGTTCTTC. Its translation: CAISYTSGSNNEQFF. The rearrangement joins TRBV10-3 to TRBJ2-1, with 11 bases aligning to TRBD2. V shed 6 bases, J shed 7 bases, and the junction held 8 bases outside the gene matches. This CDR3 is 15 amino acids long. CDR1 and CDR2 from the germline V gene are ENHRY and SYGVKD.

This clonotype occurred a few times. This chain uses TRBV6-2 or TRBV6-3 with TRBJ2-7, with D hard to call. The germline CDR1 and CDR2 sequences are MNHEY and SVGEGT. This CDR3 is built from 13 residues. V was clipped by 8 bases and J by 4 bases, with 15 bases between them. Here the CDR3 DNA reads TGTGCCAGCTGTTGGCAACCCGGATACGAGCAGTACTTC. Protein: CASCWQPGYEQYF.

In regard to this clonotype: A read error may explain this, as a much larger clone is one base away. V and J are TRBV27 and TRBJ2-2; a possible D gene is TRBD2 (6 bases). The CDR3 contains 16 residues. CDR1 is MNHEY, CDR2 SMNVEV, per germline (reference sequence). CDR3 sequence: CASSLIGGASTAELFF. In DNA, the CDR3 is TGTGCCAGCAGTTTAATCGGGGGAGCGAGTACCGCGGAGCTGTTTTTT.

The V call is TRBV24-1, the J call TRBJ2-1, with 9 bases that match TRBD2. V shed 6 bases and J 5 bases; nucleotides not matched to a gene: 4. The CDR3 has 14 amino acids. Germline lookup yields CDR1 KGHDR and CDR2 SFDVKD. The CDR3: CATSRLAGNNEQFF. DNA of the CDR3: TGTGCCACCAGTCGGCTAGCGGGGAACAATGAGCAGTTCTTC.

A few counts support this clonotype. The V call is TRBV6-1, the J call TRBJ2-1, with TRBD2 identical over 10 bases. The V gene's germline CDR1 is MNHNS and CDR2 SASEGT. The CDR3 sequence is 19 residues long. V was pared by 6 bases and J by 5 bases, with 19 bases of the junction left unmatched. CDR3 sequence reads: CASSFIPPASGGTNNEQFF. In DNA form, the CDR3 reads TGTGCCAGCAGCTTCATCCCTCCGGCTAGCGGGGGAACAAACAATGAGCAGTTCTTC.

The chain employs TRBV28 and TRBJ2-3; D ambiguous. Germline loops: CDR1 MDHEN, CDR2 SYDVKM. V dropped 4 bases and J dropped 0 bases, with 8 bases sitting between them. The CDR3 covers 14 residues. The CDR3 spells CASSSDGSTDTQYF. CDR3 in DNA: TGTGCCAGCAGTTCGGACGGGAGCACAGATACGCAGTATTTT.

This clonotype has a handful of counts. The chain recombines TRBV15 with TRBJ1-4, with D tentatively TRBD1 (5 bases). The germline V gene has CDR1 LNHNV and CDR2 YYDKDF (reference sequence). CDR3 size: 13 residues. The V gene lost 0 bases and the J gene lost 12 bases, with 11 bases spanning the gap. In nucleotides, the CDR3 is TGTGCCACCAGCAGAGAAGGAGCCAGGGAACTGTTTTTT. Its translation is CATSREGARELFF.

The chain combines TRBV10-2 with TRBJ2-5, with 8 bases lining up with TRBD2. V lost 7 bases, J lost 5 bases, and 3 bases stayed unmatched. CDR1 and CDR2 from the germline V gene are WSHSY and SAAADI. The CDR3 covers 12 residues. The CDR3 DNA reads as TGCGCCAGCAATCCGGGGGGGGAGACCCAGTACTTC. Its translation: CASNPGGETQYF.

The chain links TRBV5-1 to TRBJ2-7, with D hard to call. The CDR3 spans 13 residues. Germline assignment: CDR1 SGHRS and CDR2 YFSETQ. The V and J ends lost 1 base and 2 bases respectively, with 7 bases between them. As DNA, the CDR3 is TGCGCCAGCAGCTTGACACTTACCTACGAGCAGTACTTC. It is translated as CASSLTLTYEQYF.

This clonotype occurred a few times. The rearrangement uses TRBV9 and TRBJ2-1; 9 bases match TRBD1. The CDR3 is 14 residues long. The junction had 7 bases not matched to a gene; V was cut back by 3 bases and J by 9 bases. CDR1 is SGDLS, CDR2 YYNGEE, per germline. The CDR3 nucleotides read TGTGCCAGCAGCGCCTGGGACAGGGTTTCTGAGCAGTTCTTC. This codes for CASSAWDRVSEQFF.

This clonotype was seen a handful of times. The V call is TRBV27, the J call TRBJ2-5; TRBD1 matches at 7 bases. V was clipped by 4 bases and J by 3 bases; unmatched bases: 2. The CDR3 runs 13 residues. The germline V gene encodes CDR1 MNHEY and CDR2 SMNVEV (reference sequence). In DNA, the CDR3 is TGTGCCAGCAGTTGGACAGGAGAAGAGACCCAGTACTTC. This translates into CASSWTGEETQYF.

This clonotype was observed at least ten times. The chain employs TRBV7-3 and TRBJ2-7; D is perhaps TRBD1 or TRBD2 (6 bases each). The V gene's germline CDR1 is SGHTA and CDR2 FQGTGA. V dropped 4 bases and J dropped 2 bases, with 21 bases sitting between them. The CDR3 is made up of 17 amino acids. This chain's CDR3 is CASSSTEGVYQTYEQYF. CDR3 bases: TGTGCCAGCAGCTCAACGGAGGGGGTCTATCAGACCTACGAGCAGTACTTC.

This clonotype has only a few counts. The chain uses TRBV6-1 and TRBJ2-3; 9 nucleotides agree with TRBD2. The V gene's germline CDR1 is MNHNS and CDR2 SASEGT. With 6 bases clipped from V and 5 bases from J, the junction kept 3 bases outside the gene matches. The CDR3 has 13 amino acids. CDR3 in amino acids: CASRSGRRDTQYF. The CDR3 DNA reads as TGTGCCAGCAGAAGCGGGAGGAGAGATACGCAGTATTTT.

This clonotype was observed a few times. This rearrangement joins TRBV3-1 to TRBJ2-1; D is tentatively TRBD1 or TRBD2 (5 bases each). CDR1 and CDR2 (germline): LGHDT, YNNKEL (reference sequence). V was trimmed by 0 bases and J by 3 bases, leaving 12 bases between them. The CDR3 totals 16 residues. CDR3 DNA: TGTGCCAGCAGCCAAGATGTAGGGACCGTCTACAATGAGCAGTTCTTC. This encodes CASSQDVGTVYNEQFF.

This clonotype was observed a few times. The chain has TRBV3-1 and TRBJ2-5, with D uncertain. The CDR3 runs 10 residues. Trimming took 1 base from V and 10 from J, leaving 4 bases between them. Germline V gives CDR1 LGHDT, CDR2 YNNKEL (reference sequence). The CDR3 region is CASSQVDQYF. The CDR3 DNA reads TGTGCCAGCAGCCAAGTCGACCAGTACTTC.

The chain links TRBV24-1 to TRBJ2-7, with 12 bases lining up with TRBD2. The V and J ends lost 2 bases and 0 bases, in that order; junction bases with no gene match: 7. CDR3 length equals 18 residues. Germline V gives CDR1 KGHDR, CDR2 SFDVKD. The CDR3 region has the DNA TGTGCCACCAGTGATTCCAAACCGACTAGCGGGAGCTCCTACGAGCAGTACTTC. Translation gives CATSDSKPTSGSSYEQYF.

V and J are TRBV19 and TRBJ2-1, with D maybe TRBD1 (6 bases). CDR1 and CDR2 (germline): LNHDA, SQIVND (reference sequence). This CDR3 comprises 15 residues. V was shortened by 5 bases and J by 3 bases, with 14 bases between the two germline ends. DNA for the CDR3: TGTGCCAGTAGTCAGCCCCGAGGGGGCTACAATGAGCAGTTCTTC. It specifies CASSQPRGGYNEQFF.

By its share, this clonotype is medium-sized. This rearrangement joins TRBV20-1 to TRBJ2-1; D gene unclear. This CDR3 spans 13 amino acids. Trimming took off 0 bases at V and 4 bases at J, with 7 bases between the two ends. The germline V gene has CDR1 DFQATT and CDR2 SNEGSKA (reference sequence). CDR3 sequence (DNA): TGCAGTGCTAGAGATCGACGATACAATGAGCAGTTCTTC. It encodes CSARDRRYNEQFF.

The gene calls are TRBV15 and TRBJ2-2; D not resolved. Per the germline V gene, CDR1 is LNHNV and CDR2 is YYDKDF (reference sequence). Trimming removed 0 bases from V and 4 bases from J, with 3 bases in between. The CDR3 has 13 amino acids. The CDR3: CATSREGTGELFF. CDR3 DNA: TGTGCCACCAGCAGAGAGGGCACCGGGGAGCTGTTTTTT.

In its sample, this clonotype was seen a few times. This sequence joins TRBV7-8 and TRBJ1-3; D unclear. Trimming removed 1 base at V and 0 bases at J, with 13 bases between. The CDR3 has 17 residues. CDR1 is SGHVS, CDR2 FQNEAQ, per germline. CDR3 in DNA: TGTGCCAGCAGCTTAGTTCCCGGCCCGATCTCTGGAAACACCATATATTTT. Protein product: CASSLVPGPISGNTIYF.